One sample yielded the 19 T cell receptor beta chains listed below, sequenced in a study of CD8 T cells in Susac syndrome. When the RNA was reverse transcribed, random hexamers were used with an input of about 0.45 to 1 ug. TCRdb redid the calling of the immunoSEQ multiplex PCR reads with MiXCR, one entry per CDR3 protein. Of about 120,000 distinct CDR3 sequences listed, 85% to 95% are singletons. Material: CD4+ T cells from PBMCs. These TCRs come from a human donor in good health.

The rearrangement links TRBV7-2 to TRBJ2-2; D might be TRBD1 (6 bases). V was clipped by 5 bases and J by 0 bases, with 13 bases between them. CDR1 and CDR2 from the germline V gene are SGHTA and FQGNSA. CDR3 length equals 16 residues. CDR3 sequence reads: CASSRAGTPNTGELFF. The CDR3 nucleotides read TGTGCCAGCAGCCGAGCCGGGACACCGAACACCGGGGAGCTGTTTTTT.

The chain has TRBV2 and TRBJ1-2, with a weak D call TRBD1 (5 bases). Germline CDR1 is SNHLY and CDR2 is FYNNEI. The CDR3 sequence is 15 residues long. V lost 10 bases and J lost 4, with 22 bases in between. The CDR3 coding sequence is TGTGCCACCGTCCGGGACGTCAAAAATTTCTATGGCTACACCTTC. Amino acids: CATVRDVKNFYGYTF.

The rearrangement joins TRBV5-1 to TRBJ2-3; unclear D gene. The CDR3 contains 11 residues. Trimming shortened V by 1 base and J by 11 bases, and 8 bases separated the two germline ends. Germline CDR1 SGHRS, CDR2 YFSETQ. CDR3 in amino acids: CASSLHTEQYF. The CDR3 nucleotides read TGCGCCAGCAGCTTGCATACAGAGCAGTATTTT.

The V gene is TRBV27, the J gene TRBJ1-5; D is uncertain. Germline assignment: CDR1 MNHEY and CDR2 SMNVEV (reference sequence). V lost 6 bases and J lost 2, with 11 bases in between. The CDR3 is 14 amino acids. CDR3 in amino acids: CASSPGKGNQPQHF. The DNA of the CDR3 is TGTGCCAGCAGCCCCGGGAAAGGCAATCAGCCCCAGCATTTT.

The chain is built from TRBV10-3 and TRBJ1-1; no reliable D call. The CDR3 contains 15 residues. V lost 0 bases and J lost 0, with 8 bases in between. Germline V gene sequence: CDR1 ENHRY, CDR2 SYGVKD. The CDR3 reads CAISESGGLNTEAFF. The CDR3 DNA reads as TGTGCCATCAGTGAGTCAGGAGGGTTGAACACTGAAGCTTTCTTT.

The sample holds a few counts of this clonotype. This sequence joins TRBV12-3 or TRBV12-4 and TRBJ2-7; 8 nucleotides agree with TRBD2. Trimming at V came to 4 bases and at J to 3 bases, leaving 8 bases not matched to a gene. The CDR3 consists of 15 residues. CDR3 sequence reads: CASSSQAGGVYEQYF. The CDR3 nucleotides are TGTGCCAGCAGTTCTCAGGCGGGGGGAGTCTACGAGCAGTACTTC.

The CDR3 DNA reads as TGCGCCAGCAGCTTCGGACAGTCACTCAATGAGCAGTTCTTC. This encodes CASSFGQSLNEQFF. The chain is built from TRBV5-1 and TRBJ2-1, with D perhaps matching TRBD1 (6 bases). Germline CDR1 SGHRS, CDR2 YFSETQ. V lost 2 bases to trimming and J lost 6 bases, with 12 bases between them. The CDR3 spans 14 residues. Using reference TRBV5-1 and TRBJ2-1 for the parts outside the CDR3, the full variable domain is KAGVTQTPRYLIKTRGQQVTLSCSPISGHRSVSWYQQTPGQGLQFLFEYFSETQRNKGNFPGRFSGRQFSNSRSEMNVSTLELGDSALYLCASSFGQSLNEQFFGPGTRLTVL.

This chain uses TRBV12-5 with TRBJ2-5; D call uncertain. The germline CDR1 and CDR2 sequences are LGHNT and FRNRAP. Deletions cut 7 bases from V and 5 bases from J, with 8 bases between. The CDR3 is 11 amino acids. The CDR3 DNA sequence: TGTGCTAGTGAAGGGCCGGAGACCCAGTACTTC. It yields the protein CASEGPETQYF. Complete variable domain (other parts from reference TRBV12-5 and TRBJ2-5): DARVTQTPRHKVTEMGQEVTMRCQPILGHNTVFWYRQTMMQGLELLAYFRNRAPLDDSGMPKDRFSAEMPDATLATLKIQPSEPRDSAVYFCASEGPETQYFGPGTRLLVL.

This clonotype was counted a single time. CDR3 in DNA: TGCGCCAGCAGCCAAGACAGGACGCTGACCTACGAGCAGTACTTC. It specifies CASSQDRTLTYEQYF. The chain combines TRBV4-3 with TRBJ2-7; D unclear. Trimming shortened V by 0 bases and J by 2 bases, and 11 bases separated the two germline ends. The CDR3 extends over 15 amino acids. The germline CDR1 and CDR2 sequences are LGHNA and YSLEER.

The chain is built from TRBV5-1 and TRBJ1-3; the D is unclear. Trimming removed 4 bases from V and 4 bases from J, with 12 bases in between. Looked up from germline, CDR1 is SGHRS and CDR2 is YFSETQ. The CDR3 sequence is 14 residues long. CDR3 region: CASSGAGPGNTIYF. CDR3 nucleotides: TGCGCCAGCAGCGGAGCCGGCCCGGGAAACACCATATATTTT.

The chain carries TRBV7-3 and TRBJ2-2; D call uncertain. Trimming left V 5 bases short and J 7 bases short, with 8 bases between. The germline gives CDR1 SGHTA, CDR2 FQGTGA. The CDR3 covers 12 residues. CDR3 sequence: CASSRPSGELFF. CDR3 coding DNA: TGTGCCAGCAGCCGACCAAGCGGGGAGCTGTTTTTT.

The chain is built from TRBV20-1 and TRBJ1-2, with D perhaps matching TRBD1 (5 bases). This CDR3 region has 14 residues. Germline loops: CDR1 DFQATT, CDR2 SNEGSKA (reference sequence). V was clipped by 3 bases and J by 5 bases, with 16 bases between them. The CDR3 is CSASLSGTAYGYTF. The CDR3 coding sequence is TGCAGTGCTAGTCTATCCGGGACGGCATATGGCTACACCTTC.

The chain carries TRBV7-2 and TRBJ2-7; D gene uncertain. Germline loops: CDR1 SGHTA, CDR2 FQGNSA. The V end was cut by 5 bases, the J end by 2 bases, with 7 bases between. This CDR3 is built from 12 residues. For the CDR3, the DNA is TGTGCCAGCAGCCGTACTACCTACGAGCAGTACTTC. Translated, it gives CASSRTTYEQYF.

This sequence joins TRBV6-5 and TRBJ1-5; D is possibly TRBD1 (6 bases). Germline V lookup: CDR1 MNHEY, CDR2 SVGAGI. The CDR3 covers 13 residues. V lost 6 bases to trimming and J lost 6 bases, with 12 bases between them. The DNA for the CDR3 is TGTGCCAGCAGGGGGGGCATGGCTCAGCCCCAGCATTTT. This sequence encodes CASRGGMAQPQHF.

This sequence joins TRBV10-3 and TRBJ1-2; TRBD1 might be the D (5 bases). The CDR3 is made up of 15 amino acids. Trimming shortened V by 1 base and J by 6 bases, and 15 bases separated the two germline ends. CDR1 is ENHRY and CDR2 is SYGVKD in the germline V gene. CDR3 region: CAISEFLRGDDGYTF. DNA for the CDR3: TGTGCCATCAGTGAGTTCCTTCGGGGCGATGATGGCTACACCTTC.

V usage is TRBV2 and J usage is TRBJ2-1; D uncertain. Germline V gives CDR1 SNHLY, CDR2 FYNNEI. This CDR3 spans 13 amino acids. V dropped 4 bases and J dropped 3 bases, with 7 bases sitting between them. The CDR3 coding sequence is TGTGCCAGCAGTGGTGAAGGCTACAATGAGCAGTTCTTC. It translates to CASSGEGYNEQFF.

This clonotype was found once. The CDR3 DNA reads as TGCGCCAGCAGCTGGTCAGGGGGCCGGGTTGGCTACACCTTC. Translating it yields CASSWSGGRVGYTF. The J gene is TRBJ1-2, the V gene TRBV5-1; 8 bases line up with TRBD1. After removal of 3 bases from V and 7 bases from J, the junction contained 8 bases not matched to a gene. CDR1 and CDR2 (germline): SGHRS, YFSETQ. The length of the CDR3 is 14 residues.

The rearrangement uses TRBV27 and TRBJ2-5; D not certain. V was pared by 6 bases and J by 2 bases, with 19 bases between. Germline V gene sequence: CDR1 MNHEY, CDR2 SMNVEV (reference sequence). CDR3 length: 16 amino acids. The CDR3 here is CASSPFGDPYQETQYF. The CDR3 coding sequence is TGTGCCAGCAGCCCCTTTGGTGACCCGTATCAAGAGACCCAGTACTTC.

The rearrangement links TRBV2 to TRBJ2-3, with 11 nucleotides matching TRBD2. With 6 bases clipped from V and 5 bases from J, the junction kept 1 base outside the gene matches. This CDR3 region has 13 residues. Germline CDR1 is SNHLY and CDR2 is FYNNEI. CDR3 loop: CASRGTSGDTQYF. The CDR3 DNA sequence: TGTGCCAGCAGGGGGACTAGCGGAGATACGCAGTATTTT.